The 14 T cell receptor beta chains listed next were all sequenced from one sample in a study of CD8+ T cells in alopecia areata. The treatment was: oral pan-JAK inhibitor, 5-10 mg twice daily. It was cDNA, reverse transcribed from extracted RNA, that served as the sequencing template. Here immunoSEQ multiplex PCR was the method, and the copy in TCRdb shows in-frame clones only, minus some. This table holds 150,000 to 200,000 clones, around 58% found once. The sample was CD4+ T cells sorted from blood, taken at roughly week 58, from a patient treated with tofacitinib. These receptors originate from a human donor with alopecia areata.

The chain joins TRBV5-5 to TRBJ1-5; maybe TRBD1 (6 bases). Germline lookup yields CDR1 SGHKS and CDR2 YYEKEE (reference sequence). V was clipped by 0 bases and J by 6 bases, with 10 bases between them. The length of the CDR3 is 14 residues. The CDR3 protein is CASSLAGGGQPQHF. The CDR3 DNA sequence: TGTGCCAGCAGCTTGGCCGGGGGCGGTCAGCCCCAGCATTTT.

V and J are TRBV6-5 and TRBJ1-2; 7 nucleotides align to TRBD1. The CDR3 sequence is 13 residues long. The germline CDR1 and CDR2 sequences are MNHEY and SVGAGI. Germline trimming cut 6 bases from V and 8 bases from J; bases unmatched to any gene: 9. For the CDR3, the DNA is TGTGCCAGCAGAATAGACAGGGTGGGAGGCTACACCTTC. Its protein is CASRIDRVGGYTF.

This clone was seen more than once but under ten times. CDR3 DNA sequence: TGTGCCTGGAATAAAGGGCTAGCGGGGGGGCCGGTCGCCCAAGAGACCCAGTACTTC. It codes for CAWNKGLAGGPVAQETQYF. V is TRBV30 and J is TRBJ2-5; TRBD2 agrees at 12 bases. With 4 bases clipped from V and 1 base from J, the junction kept 16 bases outside the gene matches. CDR1 and CDR2 from the germline V gene are GTSNPN and SVGIG (reference sequence). The CDR3 consists of 19 residues.

This clone was found a few times. The V gene is TRBV29-1, the J gene TRBJ2-3; no clear D. Germline CDR1 and CDR2: SQVTM and ANQGSEA. Trimming pared 4 bases from V and 4 bases from J, leaving 6 bases between. The CDR3 extends over 11 amino acids. In DNA, the CDR3 is TGCAGCGTTGTTAGTTCAGATACGCAGTATTTT. As protein: CSVVSSDTQYF.

This clone was detected a few times. The chain couples TRBV30 to TRBJ2-3; D ambiguous. Trimming shortened V by 5 bases and J by 14 bases, and 14 bases separated the two germline ends. Germline CDR1 is GTSNPN and CDR2 is SVGIG (reference sequence). There are 10 residues in the CDR3. CDR3 nucleotides: TGTGCCTGGGACAAACCACCAGGGTATTTT. It encodes CAWDKPPGYF. The full variable domain, its missing parts supplied by reference TRBV30 and TRBJ2-3, is SQTIHQWPATLVQPVGSPLSLECTVEGTSNPNLYWYRQAAGRGLQLLFYSVGIGQISSEVPQNLSASRPQDRQFILSSKKLLLSDSGFYLCAWDKPPGYFGPGTRLTVL.

The chain carries TRBV29-1 and TRBJ1-1, with 9 bases that match TRBD1. J lost 11 bases, V lost 4 bases, and 11 bases had no gene match. The germline V gene encodes CDR1 SQVTM and CDR2 ANQGSEA. CDR3 length: 13 amino acids. The CDR3 here is CSVGAGQGIEAFF. The CDR3, as DNA: TGCAGCGTTGGAGCCGGACAGGGGATAGAGGCTTTCTTT.

This clone was counted only a few times. The chain recombines TRBV6-5 with TRBJ1-1; D unresolved. The CDR3 spans 12 residues. Per germline, CDR1 MNHEY and CDR2 SVGAGI. V dropped 8 bases and J dropped 4 bases, with 11 bases sitting between them. CDR3 bases: TGTGCCAGCGGCAAAAAATTCACTGAAGCTTTCTTT. Amino acid sequence: CASGKKFTEAFF.

The V and J genes are TRBV5-1 and TRBJ2-3; D call uncertain. The CDR3 is made up of 12 amino acids. Deletions cut 0 bases from V and 4 bases from J, with 3 bases between. The germline V gene has CDR1 SGHRS and CDR2 YFSETQ. CDR3 region: CASSLESDTQYF. CDR3 nucleotide sequence: TGCGCCAGCAGCTTGGAGTCAGATACGCAGTATTTT.

The V call is TRBV27, the J call TRBJ1-1; D gene ambiguous. The CDR3 loop spans 14 amino acids. The V gene lost 2 bases and the J gene lost 1 base, with 8 bases spanning the gap. CDR1 and CDR2 (germline): MNHEY, SMNVEV (reference sequence). The CDR3 DNA is TGTGCCAGCAGTTTAAGGTCAGGGAACACTGAAGCTTTCTTT. It is translated as CASSLRSGNTEAFF.

The V call is TRBV29-1, the J call TRBJ1-1, with TRBD1 as a possible D gene (5 bases). The V gene's germline CDR1 is SQVTM and CDR2 ANQGSEA. The length of the CDR3 is 12 residues. V was pared by 7 bases and J by 4 bases, with 13 bases between. CDR3 coding DNA: TGCAGCGCTGGGGCGCCGGGCACTGAAGCTTTCTTT. It is translated as CSAGAPGTEAFF.

The J gene is TRBJ2-3, the V gene TRBV4-2; D is possibly TRBD2 (5 bases). Germline V CDR1 and CDR2: LGHNA, YNFKEQ. This CDR3 comprises 14 residues. Trimming removed 4 bases at V and 2 bases at J, with 10 bases between. CDR3 region: CASSLSGITDTQYF. For the CDR3, the DNA is TGTGCCAGCAGCCTAAGCGGTATCACAGATACGCAGTATTTT.

The rearrangement links TRBV20-1 to TRBJ2-1; possible D gene TRBD2, 6 bases. The CDR3 is 11 residues long. V was clipped by 2 bases and J by 9 bases, with 8 bases between them. In germline, CDR1 is DFQATT, CDR2 SNEGSKA (reference sequence). The CDR3 loop is CSARRAGEQFF. For the CDR3, the DNA is TGCAGTGCTAGAAGAGCGGGTGAGCAGTTCTTC.

Worth noting for this clone: Compared with germline, one end of the junction differs, possibly owing to a read error. The chain is built from TRBV29-1 and TRBJ1-1; D ambiguous. The CDR3 has 10 amino acids. Germline V gene lookup returns CDR1 SQVTM and CDR2 ANQGSEA. The CDR3 DNA follows: TGCAGCGTCGATGACACCGAAGCTTTCTTT. Its translation is CSVDDTEAFF.

The chain employs TRBV29-1 and TRBJ1-5; weak D call: TRBD1 (5 bases). The CDR3 has 15 amino acids. Trimming left V 4 bases short and J 0 bases short, with 13 bases between. CDR1 and CDR2 (germline): SQVTM, ANQGSEA. For the CDR3, the DNA is TGCAGCGTTGGGGGGGACGGAAATAGCAATCAGCCCCAGCATTTT. This sequence encodes CSVGGDGNSNQPQHF. Drawing the rest from reference TRBV29-1 and TRBJ1-5, the complete variable domain is SAVISQKPSRDICQRGTSLTIQCQVDSQVTMMFWYRQQPGQSLTLIATANQGSEATYESGFVIDKFPISRPNLTFSTLTVSNMSPEDSSIYLCSVGGDGNSNQPQHFGDGTRLSIL.